This T cell receptor (beta chain) stems from a study of T-cell reconstitution after alpha-beta-depleted transplantation in children. General observations from the study: T-cell counts and diversity at one year post-transplant came mainly from newly produced T cells.

Germline CDR1 and CDR2: MGHRA and YSYEKL. The CDR3 spans 15 residues. V lost 4 bases and J lost 1; bases outside the gene matches: 6. Worth noting for this clonotype: The antigen remains undetermined.

For TCRbeta, the library was prepared with unique molecular identifiers. Via MiXCR, TCRdb re-called the PCR reads, giving one row per CDR3 protein. The sample has around 800,000 distinct CDR3 sequences, around 15% seen once. The source is a male patient aged 10 to 17 who had a stem cell transplant for acute lymphoblastic leukemia, so the T cells may come from the graft donor. The source was PBMCs, mostly from graft donor cells, collected 360 days after TCRalphabeta/CD19-depleted stem cell transplant. The chain carries TRBV4-1 and TRBJ2-7; 8 bases match TRBD2. The CDR3 reads CASSPVSGSSYEQYF. CDR3 nucleotide sequence: TGCGCCAGCAGCCCAGTAAGCGGGAGTTCCTACGAGCAGTACTTC.